The T cell receptor beta chain described here comes from a study of blood T cell repertoires in COVID-19. Authors' analysis steps: Amplification from reference gene primers served as the basis for estimated nucleated cell counts. TCRdb's copy holds only in-frame clones and misses some; the assay was immunoSEQ multiplex PCR. D and trimming come from the DNA, and the V and J calls and clone size come from that table. The sample yields around 72,000 clones, nearly 85% seen once. Germline CDR1 and CDR2: SNHLY and FYNNEI. The CDR3 is 14 residues long. V was pared by 4 bases and J by 7 bases, with 14 bases between.

This clonotype was sampled from an older woman with acute or convalescent COVID-19. Sequenced sample: peripheral blood. The chain links TRBV2 to TRBJ2-1; tentatively, D is TRBD2 (6 bases). In DNA form, the CDR3 reads TGTGCCAGCAGTGTTGACGGGAGAGGAAATGAGCAGTTCTTC. This codes for CASSVDGRGNEQFF.